Following are 29 T cell receptor beta chains from one sample sequenced in a study of regulatory T cells in long-lasting Graves disease (dated by TCRdb to the early 2020s). The time point label here, explained by the study, means: persistent/refractory GD, antithyroid drugs over 5 years with positive TRAb. For both TCR sequencing and RNA sequencing, RNA was extracted from PBMCs in TRIzol. The library was prepared using multiplex PCR. TCRdb names Illumina HiSeq 4000 as the instrument used. TCR beta libraries were built with iRepertoire HTBI primers and Arm-PCR amplification of CDR3 regions. Using fastp trimming at Q25 and MiXCR clonotype assembly, TCRdb reanalyzed the public sequencing data and kept in-frame beta chains. Rows merge per CDR3 protein into single entries with the most common DNA and genes. Recorded for this sample are 650,000 to 850,000 distinct CDR3 sequences; around 30% of them occurred a single time. 42% of the sample is in the top ten clones.

The sequencing used peripheral blood mononuclear cells (PBMCs), collected when the disease was refractory, from a patient treated with antithyroid drugs. The receptors here all came from a female donor with Graves disease.

V usage is TRBV4-1 and J usage is TRBJ1-6, with 7 bases fitting TRBD1. From germline, CDR1 is MGHRA and CDR2 YSYEKL. Trimming took 3 bases from V and 6 from J; bases not matched to a gene: 5. This CDR3 contains 15 residues. CDR3 loop: CASSHLQGTNSPLHF. The CDR3 DNA sequence: TGCGCCAGCAGCCACCTACAGGGGACTAATTCACCCCTCCACTTT.

Ten or more counts support this clonotype. This chain links TRBV20-1 with TRBJ2-5; TRBD2 agrees at 9 bases. CDR3 length equals 19 residues. CDR1 and CDR2 (germline): DFQATT, SNEGSKA (reference sequence). The junction had 14 bases not matched to a gene; V was cut back by 0 bases and J by 0 bases. CDR3 sequence: CSARDYRQREVWYQETQYF. CDR3 DNA sequence: TGCAGTGCTAGAGATTATCGCCAGCGGGAGGTATGGTACCAAGAGACCCAGTACTTC.

Ten or more counts support this clonotype. The chain recombines TRBV2 with TRBJ1-1; no definite D call. The germline V gene has CDR1 SNHLY and CDR2 FYNNEI. This CDR3 has 14 residues. The V and J ends lost 3 bases and 1 base respectively, with 9 bases between them. The CDR3 DNA reads TGTGCCAGCAGTGATATTACAGCGAACACTGAAGCTTTCTTT. This encodes CASSDITANTEAFF.

The chain links TRBV20-1 to TRBJ1-5, with unresolved D. Trimming cost V 6 bases and J 3 bases, with 18 bases left between them. This CDR3 comprises 15 residues. The germline gives CDR1 DFQATT, CDR2 SNEGSKA (reference sequence). CDR3 region: CSARKSAGNNQPQHF. CDR3 DNA sequence: TGCAGTGCGCGCAAGTCCGCAGGAAACAATCAGCCCCAGCATTTT.

The V and J genes are TRBV2 and TRBJ1-5; TRBD2 is a possible D gene (6 bases). The DNA matches TRBJ2-3 better at its end, which makes the J call doubtful. Germline assignment: CDR1 SNHLY and CDR2 FYNNEI. The CDR3 has 15 amino acids. The CDR3 loop is CASSEGLGFNQPQYF. The CDR3 DNA reads TGTGCCAGCAGTGAGGGACTGGGTTTCAATCAGCCCCAGTATTTT.

This clonotype was counted at least ten times. The J gene is TRBJ2-7, the V gene TRBV12-3 or TRBV12-4; possible D gene TRBD2, 6 bases. CDR3 length equals 15 residues. Trimming stripped 3 bases from V and 4 bases from J, with 16 bases between. The DNA of the CDR3 is TGTGCCAGCAGTTTTACCTCGGGAGTAAGATACGAGCAGTACTTC. It yields the protein CASSFTSGVRYEQYF.

The chain combines TRBV19 with TRBJ2-5, with 11 bases aligning to TRBD2. J lost 4 bases, V lost 6 bases, and 13 bases had no gene match. This CDR3 is 17 amino acids long. Germline assignment: CDR1 LNHDA and CDR2 SQIVND (reference sequence). The CDR3 region has the DNA TGTGCCAGTAGCCGGGACCCACTAGGACTAGCGGGAGAGACCCAGTACTTC. This codes for CASSRDPLGLAGETQYF.

V usage is TRBV6-5 and J usage is TRBJ2-7; 12 bases match TRBD1. Germline V gene sequence: CDR1 MNHEY, CDR2 SVGAGI. V lost 2 bases to trimming and J lost 1 base; unmatched junction nucleotides: 9. The CDR3 consists of 18 residues. Here the CDR3 reads CASSYTNPGQGASYEQYF. For the CDR3, the DNA is TGTGCCAGCAGTTACACCAATCCGGGACAGGGGGCATCCTACGAGCAGTACTTC.

This clonotype was recorded at least ten times. This chain links TRBV6-1 with TRBJ2-5; TRBD2 aligns across 14 bases. The CDR3 has 16 amino acids. The germline gives CDR1 MNHNS, CDR2 SASEGT. The junction had 7 bases not matched to a gene; V was cut back by 6 bases and J by 4 bases. CDR3 sequence reads: CASSPGLAGGPETQYF. In DNA, the CDR3 is TGTGCCAGCAGCCCCGGACTAGCGGGAGGTCCAGAGACCCAGTACTTC.

V usage is TRBV19 and J usage is TRBJ2-4; a weak D match, TRBD2 (6 bases). Trimming removed 3 bases from V and 2 bases from J, with 8 bases in between. Germline loops: CDR1 LNHDA, CDR2 SQIVND (reference sequence). The CDR3 extends over 14 amino acids. The CDR3 DNA reads TGTGCCAGTAGTATCGGGGGTTCCAAAAACATTCAGTACTTC. Encoded protein: CASSIGGSKNIQYF.

At least ten counts were recorded for this clonotype. The chain couples TRBV28 to TRBJ1-2; unclear D gene. The CDR3 has 14 amino acids. V gave up 6 bases and J gave up 0 bases, with 11 bases separating them. Germline lookup yields CDR1 MDHEN and CDR2 SYDVKM. CDR3 bases: TGTGCCAGCAGACCCACACTTACTAACTATGGCTACACCTTC. Its translation is CASRPTLTNYGYTF.

The table lists this clonotype with a count of one. J is TRBJ1-2 and V is TRBV11-2, with unresolved D. CDR3 length: 17 amino acids. The V end lost 2 bases, the J end lost 7 bases, and 23 bases lay between the germline ends. Looked up from germline, CDR1 is SGHAT and CDR2 is FQNNGV. The CDR3 region is CASSLTTTGPPVGGYTF. The CDR3 nucleotides read TGTGCCAGCAGCTTAACAACAACCGGGCCCCCGGTCGGTGGCTACACCTTC.

The chain has TRBV20-1 and TRBJ2-4; D is unclear. The CDR3 has 16 residues. Germline CDR1 and CDR2: DFQATT and SNEGSKA (reference sequence). The V end was cut by 2 bases, the J end by 0 bases, with 14 bases between. For the CDR3, the DNA is TGCAGTGCTAGAAAAGGCCTCCCGGTAGCCAAAAACATTCAGTACTTC. It encodes CSARKGLPVAKNIQYF.

The V call is TRBV11-2, the J call TRBJ2-2, with unresolved D. This CDR3 is built from 14 residues. Trimming left V 0 bases short and J 13 bases short, with 15 bases between. Germline V CDR1 and CDR2: SGHAT, FQNNGV. CDR3 nucleotides: TGTGCCAGCAGCTTAGAGGTCCAAGTGGGCGGGCTGTTTTTT. This gives the protein CASSLEVQVGGLFF.

This chain uses TRBV27 with TRBJ1-3; no definite D call. CDR1 and CDR2 (germline): MNHEY, SMNVEV (reference sequence). Trimming stripped 4 bases from V and 8 bases from J, with 18 bases between. The CDR3 totals 15 residues. CDR3 sequence reads: CASSSGPSLLHTIYF. DNA of the CDR3: TGTGCCAGCAGTTCCGGACCCAGCTTGTTGCACACCATATATTTT.

This clonotype appeared many times. The chain has TRBV29-1 and TRBJ2-7; D may be TRBD2 (5 bases). CDR1 is SQVTM, CDR2 ANQGSEA, per germline. Trimming took 4 bases from V and 2 from J, leaving 9 bases between them. The CDR3 covers 12 residues. The DNA of the CDR3 is TGCAGCGTTGGCCTAGCCGCCTACGAGCAGTACTTC. It encodes CSVGLAAYEQYF.

This chain joins TRBV7-3 and TRBJ2-2, with D possibly matching TRBD2 (6 bases). The CDR3 contains 15 residues. Germline V gene lookup returns CDR1 SGHTA and CDR2 FQGTGA. V was shortened by 2 bases and J by 5 bases, with 12 bases between the two germline ends. The CDR3 region has the DNA TGTGCCAGCAGCTTACGGGGGAGCGGTACCGGGGAGCTGTTTTTT. It codes for CASSLRGSGTGELFF.

The chain recombines TRBV3-1 with TRBJ2-7; 8 bases agree with TRBD1. V was pared by 4 bases and J by 5 bases, with 4 bases of the junction left unmatched. The CDR3 has 13 amino acids. Per germline, CDR1 LGHDT and CDR2 YNNKEL (reference sequence). CDR3 in amino acids: CASSRGQGHEQYF. In DNA form, the CDR3 reads TGTGCCAGCAGCCGAGGACAGGGCCACGAGCAGTACTTC.

The chain links TRBV29-1 to TRBJ2-7; D is undetermined. Germline V gives CDR1 SQVTM, CDR2 ANQGSEA. Trimming removed 4 bases at V and 2 bases at J, with 15 bases between. This CDR3 has 14 amino acids. The CDR3 loop reads CSVVLEVSPYEQYF. The CDR3 coding sequence is TGCAGCGTTGTCCTAGAGGTGAGCCCCTACGAGCAGTACTTC.

This clonotype was counted only a few times. The chain recombines TRBV12-3 or TRBV12-4 with TRBJ1-1, with D unclear. V was cut by 5 bases and J by 4 bases, with 5 bases left in between. The CDR3 runs to 11 residues. CDR3 DNA: TGTGCCAGCAGTATCATCACTGAAGCTTTCTTT. It codes for CASSIITEAFF.

This clonotype was seen ten or more times. The J gene is TRBJ2-4, the V gene TRBV30, with TRBD1 matching 7 bases. V gave up 7 bases and J gave up 3 bases; unmatched junction bases: 9. This CDR3 is built from 14 residues. Germline V gene sequence: CDR1 GTSNPN, CDR2 SVGIG (reference sequence). The CDR3 sequence is CAYTTGMGKNIQYF. The CDR3 DNA reads TGTGCCTACACGACAGGGATGGGCAAAAACATTCAGTACTTC.

The chain employs TRBV12-3 or TRBV12-4 and TRBJ2-7, with 8 bases lining up with TRBD1. The CDR3 is made up of 14 amino acids. Trimming took 3 bases from V and 4 from J; bases not matched to a gene: 5. The CDR3 is CASSFARDRYEQYF. In DNA form, the CDR3 reads TGTGCCAGCAGTTTCGCCCGGGACAGGTACGAGCAGTACTTC.

This clonotype was found a few times. The chain links TRBV20-1 to TRBJ2-5, with TRBD1 as a possible D gene (6 bases). The CDR3 runs 16 residues. Germline values: CDR1 DFQATT, CDR2 SNEGSKA (reference sequence). V gave up 3 bases and J gave up 2 bases, with 19 bases separating them. In DNA form, the CDR3 reads TGCAGTGCTAGCGGTCAGGGGATGGCACCGCAAGAGACCCAGTACTTC. Protein: CSASGQGMAPQETQYF.

This clonotype showed up many times. This chain joins TRBV6-1 and TRBJ1-2; a possible D gene is TRBD1 (5 bases). The V end lost 2 bases, the J end lost 4 bases, and 8 bases lay between the germline ends. This CDR3 region has 13 residues. The V gene's germline CDR1 is MNHNS and CDR2 SASEGT. The CDR3 sequence is CASSEQGVYGYTF. For the CDR3, the DNA is TGTGCCAGCAGTGAACAGGGCGTCTATGGCTACACCTTC.

This sequence joins TRBV5-1 and TRBJ2-5, with 7 bases aligning to TRBD1. The CDR3 runs to 15 residues. Germline CDR1 SGHRS, CDR2 YFSETQ. V was pared by 7 bases and J by 9 bases, with 18 bases of the junction left unmatched. CDR3 in amino acids: CASGGGTVKELAQYF. In DNA form, the CDR3 reads TGCGCCAGCGGCGGTGGGACAGTTAAAGAGTTGGCCCAGTACTTC.

The CDR3 region has the DNA TGTGCCATCAGTGATTCCTGGGGGATAGACACTGAAGCTTTCTTT. The encoded protein is CAISDSWGIDTEAFF. The chain carries TRBV10-3 and TRBJ1-1, with a weak D call TRBD1 (5 bases). The CDR3 runs 15 residues. V was cut by 3 bases and J by 3 bases, with 14 bases left in between. In germline, CDR1 is ENHRY, CDR2 SYGVKD.

The rearrangement uses TRBV19 and TRBJ1-5; 9 bases agree with TRBD1. This CDR3 is built from 15 residues. From germline, CDR1 is LNHDA and CDR2 SQIVND (reference sequence). The trim removed 6 bases at V and 6 bases at J, leaving 9 bases unmatched. CDR3 bases: TGTGCCAGTAGCCTCGGGACAGGGCCAACTCAGCCCCAGCATTTT. The encoded protein is CASSLGTGPTQPQHF. The full variable domain, completed using reference TRBV19 and TRBJ1-5, is DGGITQSPKYLFRKEGQNVTLSCEQNLNHDAMYWYRQDPGQGLRLIYYSQIVNDFQKGDIAEGYSVSREKKESFPLTVTSAQKNPTAFYLCASSLGTGPTQPQHFGDGTRLSIL.

This clonotype was counted many times. V gene TRBV6-1 combines with J gene TRBJ1-4, with 9 bases aligning to TRBD1. Germline CDR1 and CDR2: MNHNS and SASEGT. With V trimmed by 5 bases and J by 1 base, 2 bases remained unmatched. This CDR3 is built from 15 residues. The CDR3 bases are TGTGCCAGCAGTCAGACAGGGGGAACTAATGAAAAACTGTTTTTT. This codes for CASSQTGGTNEKLFF.

The rearrangement joins TRBV28 to TRBJ1-1, with D tentatively TRBD1 (6 bases). CDR1 is MDHEN and CDR2 is SYDVKM in the germline V gene. V was cut by 6 bases and J by 1 base, with 12 bases left in between. The CDR3 contains 14 residues. The CDR3 spells CASRQPGQNTEAFF. In DNA, the CDR3 is TGTGCCAGCAGACAACCGGGACAGAACACTGAAGCTTTCTTT.